This TCR beta chain was captured by sequencing in a study of identifying expanded T cells in peripheral blood. Broader study findings: Two-week clone count variance significantly increased as total template count grew.

Repertoires were generated with immunoSEQ multiplex PCR, while TCRdb's copy carries only in-frame clones and drops some. This sample has about 97,000 clones, with roughly 89% found just once. Germline V gene sequence: CDR1 LNHNV, CDR2 YYDKDF (reference sequence). The CDR3 contains 19 residues. Trimming removed 0 bases from V and 4 bases from J, with 19 bases in between. With respect to this clone: Its target is not known.

No infections or other immune events were documented during collection. The sequence was obtained from a person between 18 and 75 years old in good health. The source material was blood. The chain links TRBV15 to TRBJ1-6; TRBD1 is a possible D gene (5 bases). CDR3 protein: CATSRDWVRETPYNSPLHF. The DNA for the CDR3 is TGTGCCACCAGCAGAGATTGGGTCAGGGAAACTCCGTATAATTCACCCCTCCACTTT.